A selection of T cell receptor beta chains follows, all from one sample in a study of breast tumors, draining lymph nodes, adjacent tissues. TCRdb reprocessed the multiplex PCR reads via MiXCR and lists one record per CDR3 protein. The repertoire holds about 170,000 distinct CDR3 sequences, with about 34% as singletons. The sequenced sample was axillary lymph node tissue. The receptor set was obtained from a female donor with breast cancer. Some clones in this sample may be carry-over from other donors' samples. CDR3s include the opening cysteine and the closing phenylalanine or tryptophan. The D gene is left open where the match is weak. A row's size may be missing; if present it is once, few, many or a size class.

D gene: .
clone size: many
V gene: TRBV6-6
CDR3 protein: CASSYLDLKVF

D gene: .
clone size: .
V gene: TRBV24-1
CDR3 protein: CATSNKGNYEQYF

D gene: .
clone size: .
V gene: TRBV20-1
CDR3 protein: CSAGERDTEPYF

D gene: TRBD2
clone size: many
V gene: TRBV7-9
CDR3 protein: CASSQGPSGGTYEQYF

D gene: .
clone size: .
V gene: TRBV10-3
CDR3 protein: CAISETGPGYYGYTF

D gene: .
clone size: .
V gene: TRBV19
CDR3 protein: CASSIRGLRSYNEQFF

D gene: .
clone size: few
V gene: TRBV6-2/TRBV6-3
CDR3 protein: CASSYWDSGANVLTF

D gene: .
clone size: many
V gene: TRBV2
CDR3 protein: CASSERNTEAFF

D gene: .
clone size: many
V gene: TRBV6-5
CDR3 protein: CASSPGGWETQYF

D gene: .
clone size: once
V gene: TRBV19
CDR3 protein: CASSIKGARNQPQHF

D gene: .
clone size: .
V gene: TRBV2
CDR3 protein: CASSEFTGSYNEQFF

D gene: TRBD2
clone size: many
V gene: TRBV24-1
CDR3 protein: CATSTSGSGADTQYF

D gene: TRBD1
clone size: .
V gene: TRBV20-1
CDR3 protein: CSAMDRVGQPQHF

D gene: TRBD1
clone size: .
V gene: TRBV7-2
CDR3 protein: CASSLTGTENEKLFF

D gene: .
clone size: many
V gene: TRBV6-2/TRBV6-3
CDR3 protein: CASSIQGFPYEQYF

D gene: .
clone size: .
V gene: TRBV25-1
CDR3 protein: CASSEYEASSSYNEQFF

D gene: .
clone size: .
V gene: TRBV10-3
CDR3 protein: CAISGKSRPLHF

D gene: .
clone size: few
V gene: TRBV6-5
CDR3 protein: CACRPGLDYGYTF

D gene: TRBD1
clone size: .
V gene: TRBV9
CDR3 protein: CASSLGTGGPNEKLFF

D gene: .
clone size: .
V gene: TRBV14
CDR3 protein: CASSQTMEGEQYF

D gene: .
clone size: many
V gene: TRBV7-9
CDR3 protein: CASSLATRADGYTF

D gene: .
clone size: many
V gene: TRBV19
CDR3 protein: CASSTRGRGRSPQGEQFF

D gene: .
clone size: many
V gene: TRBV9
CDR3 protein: CASSGRRAGTGELFF

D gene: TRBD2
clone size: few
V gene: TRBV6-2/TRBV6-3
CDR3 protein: CASRSSGAYNEQFF

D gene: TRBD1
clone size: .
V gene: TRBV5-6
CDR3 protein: CASRLDRAYEQYF

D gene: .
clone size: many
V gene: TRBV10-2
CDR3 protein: CASSESAISQHF

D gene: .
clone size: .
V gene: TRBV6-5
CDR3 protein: CASSYAGAQAEAFF

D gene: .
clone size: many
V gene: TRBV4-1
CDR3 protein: CASSQDQSATNEKLFF

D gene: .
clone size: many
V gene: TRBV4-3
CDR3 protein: CASSQILTPSSYEQYF

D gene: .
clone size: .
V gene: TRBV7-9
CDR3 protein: CASSSTGGASSRAFF

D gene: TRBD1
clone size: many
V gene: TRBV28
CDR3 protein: CARRTGPNYGYTF

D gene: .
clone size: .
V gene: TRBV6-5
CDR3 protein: CASSYRDGSPLHF

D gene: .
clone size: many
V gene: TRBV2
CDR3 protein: CASSEASLASYGYTF

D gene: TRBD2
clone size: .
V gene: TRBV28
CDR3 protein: CASSQPSGIFHEQYF

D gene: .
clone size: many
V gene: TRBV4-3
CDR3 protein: CASSQDSLSYEQYF

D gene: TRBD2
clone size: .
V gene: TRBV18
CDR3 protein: CASSPSLKRGGLNEQFF

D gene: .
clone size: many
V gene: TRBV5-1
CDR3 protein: CASSHEGTDTGELFF

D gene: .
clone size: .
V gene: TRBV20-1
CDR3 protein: CGAEGRKTSYEQFF

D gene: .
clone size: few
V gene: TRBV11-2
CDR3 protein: CASSLSGGGEGTDTQYF

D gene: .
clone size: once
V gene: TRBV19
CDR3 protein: CASSIGRGRGYGYTF

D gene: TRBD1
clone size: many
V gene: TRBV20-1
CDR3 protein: CSAGGQGAGQPQHF

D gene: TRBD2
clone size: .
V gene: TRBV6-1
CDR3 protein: CASSQPRSLGGASTDTQYF

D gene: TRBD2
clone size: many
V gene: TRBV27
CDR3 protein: CASSLSLAGGLPTDTQYF

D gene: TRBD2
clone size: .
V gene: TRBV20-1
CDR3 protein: CSARVSRGGSDTQYF

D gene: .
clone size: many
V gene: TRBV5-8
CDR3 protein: CASSFKGGFYGYTF

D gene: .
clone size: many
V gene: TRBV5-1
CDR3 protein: CASRVYSGANVLTF

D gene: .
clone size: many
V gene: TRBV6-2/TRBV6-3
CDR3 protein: CASSSRAPATNEKLFF

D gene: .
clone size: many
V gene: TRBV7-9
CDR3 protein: CASSVTVYEQYF

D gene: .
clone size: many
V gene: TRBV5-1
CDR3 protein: CASSPEGIQPQHF

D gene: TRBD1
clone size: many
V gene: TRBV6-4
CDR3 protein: CASSGDRDGELFF

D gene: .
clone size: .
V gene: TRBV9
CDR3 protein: CVSSVACTSSGEQYF

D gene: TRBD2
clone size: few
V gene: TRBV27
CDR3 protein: CASEGLAAVNEQFF

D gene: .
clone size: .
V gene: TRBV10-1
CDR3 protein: CAGSGGGHEDTGELFF

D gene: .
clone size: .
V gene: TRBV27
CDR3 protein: CASSIRSPPGNQPQHF

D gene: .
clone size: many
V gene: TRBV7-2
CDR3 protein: CASSLATAYGYTF

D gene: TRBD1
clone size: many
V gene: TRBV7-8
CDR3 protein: CASSLWGTGGGEQYF

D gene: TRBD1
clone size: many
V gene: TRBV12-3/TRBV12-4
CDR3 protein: CASSPTLGTGDEKLFF

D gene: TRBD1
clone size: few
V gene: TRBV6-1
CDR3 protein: CASTRQGAPSGANVLTF

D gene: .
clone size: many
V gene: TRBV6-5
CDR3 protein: CASSYGSGSGEQYF